This T cell receptor beta chain was obtained from a study of cytomegalovirus exposure and HLA in healthy donors. Whole-study context: It was reported in a later analysis that the roughly 120 validation repertoires used the same platform as the roughly 700 first-cohort repertoires. General study points: The tendency of first-cohort TCR clusters to co-occur in the 120 or so validation repertoires emerged from a later analysis. The investigators catalogued under 200 TCR beta chains as cytomegalovirus-associated.

Repertoires were generated with immunoSEQ multiplex PCR, while TCRdb's copy carries only in-frame clones and drops some. Among about 110,000 clones listed, about 88% were seen once. The donors belonged to the roughly 110-subject validation cohort, separate from the 666-subject first cohort. Germline CDR1 MNHEY, CDR2 SMNVEV (reference sequence). V lost 2 bases to trimming and J lost 0 bases; unmatched junction nucleotides: 6. The CDR3 totals 19 residues. As regards this clone: The antigen remains undetermined.

This clonotype was obtained from a young woman in good health and CMV-seropositive. V usage is TRBV27 and J usage is TRBJ2-4, with TRBD2 identical over 14 bases. Material for sequencing was PBMCs. In DNA, the CDR3 is TGTGCCAGCAGTTTAGTGGGACTAGCGGGGGCCGTAGCCAAAAACATTCAGTACTTC. It specifies CASSLVGLAGAVAKNIQYF.